This TCR beta chain stems from a study of T cell responses to AZD1222 COVID-19 vaccine. Study-wide background: Second-dose recipients at about 4 or about 12 weeks were treated as one pooled group. Study-wide results and caveats: Regions 160-218 and 743-854 held dominance among vaccine-associated CD4 TCRs, which spanned spike.

Generated by immunoSEQ multiplex PCR, the TCRdb table keeps only in-frame clones and is missing some. Of roughly 79,000 clones listed, around 73% are singletons. Points on this clone: What it binds is unknown.

The J segment lost 6 bases and the V segment lost 0 bases, leaving 11 bases of the junction unmatched. The CDR3 consists of 17 residues. Germline assignment: CDR1 SGHKS and CDR2 YYEKEE (reference sequence). V is TRBV5-5 and J is TRBJ1-5; 8 bases line up with TRBD1. The receptor was isolated from an adult in good health. Sample: peripheral blood, taken on day 0 of AZD1222 vaccination. In nucleotides, the CDR3 is TGTGCCAGCAGCTTGGTTTTTAATCAGGGGGCATCTCAGCCCCAGCATTTT. Residues: CASSLVFNQGASQPQHF.